The rows below give T cell receptor beta chains drawn from one sample of a study of blood T cells in healthy people across ages. TCRdb fed the 5' RACE reads into MiXCR, producing one record per CDR3 protein. This sample has 1.5 million to 2 million distinct CDR3 sequences, with 25% to 30% found just once. Material: blood. The receptor source for this set is a woman younger than 45 in good health. Each CDR3 is given with its conserved first and last residue. The D gene is left open where the match is weak. For some rows the clone size is stated as once, few or many, or as a class when expanded; others skip it.

length | J | D | V | size | DNA | CDR3
12 | TRBJ1-1 | - | TRBV12-5 | few | TGTGCTAGTGGTTTGTACAGGGCTGAAGCTTTCTTT | CASGLYRAEAFF
14 | TRBJ1-1 | TRBD1 | TRBV7-9 | few | TGTGCCAGCAGCAAAACTCAGGGGGACACTGAAGCTTTCTTT | CASSKTQGDTEAFF
14 | TRBJ1-1 | - | TRBV5-1 | - | TGCGCCAGCAGCTTGGACCGATGGAACACTGAAGCTTTCTTT | CASSLDRWNTEAFF
15 | TRBJ2-1 | - | TRBV5-1 | - | TGCGCCAGCACCCGGGGTGGGATCGGGTACAATGAGCAGTTCTTC | CASTRGGIGYNEQFF
15 | TRBJ1-2 | - | TRBV11-2 | - | TGTGCCAGCAGCCCTCGGGGTTACTATGACTCTGGCTACACCTTC | CASSPRGYYDSGYTF
17 | TRBJ2-1 | - | TRBV4-3 | - | TGCGCCAGCAGCCAAGATTTTGAGACAGAAGCCTACAATGAGCAGTTCTTC | CASSQDFETEAYNEQFF
14 | TRBJ1-4 | - | TRBV4-1 | few | TGCGCCTCAGGCCGGGATGCAACTAATGAAAAACTGTTTTTT | CASGRDATNEKLFF
17 | TRBJ2-1 | TRBD2 | TRBV30 | - | TGTGCCTGGAGTGTACGAGGCGGGAGTACATCCTACAATGAGCAGTTCTTC | CAWSVRGGSTSYNEQFF
15 | TRBJ1-2 | - | TRBV4-3 | - | TGCGCCAGCAGCCAAGGACAGAGGGTTAACTATGGCTACACCTTC | CASSQGQRVNYGYTF
13 | TRBJ1-4 | - | TRBV5-1 | many | TGTGCCAGCAGTTCCGCAACTAATGAAAAACTGTTTTTT | CASSSATNEKLFF
13 | TRBJ1-2 | - | TRBV20-1 | many | TGCAGTGCTAGAGACGGCGGGGGCGATGGCTACACCTTC | CSARDGGGDGYTF
14 | TRBJ1-2 | - | TRBV2 | - | TGTGCCAGTAGGAGTAGGACAGTTAACTATGGCTACACCTTC | CASRSRTVNYGYTF
14 | TRBJ2-4 | TRBD2 | TRBV12-3/TRBV12-4 | - | TGTGCCAGCAGTTTAGCGGCGGGGGTCAAGGAGCAGTACTTC | CASSLAAGVKEQYF
14 | TRBJ1-5 | - | TRBV5-1 | few | TGCGCCAGCAGCTTGCGCCCGGCTAATCAGCCCCAGCATTTT | CASSLRPANQPQHF
14 | TRBJ2-5 | - | TRBV2 | - | TGTGCCAGCAGCAAAAGGAGGGGGCCAGAGACCCAGTACTTC | CASSKRRGPETQYF
17 | TRBJ2-3 | TRBD2 | TRBV7-2 | - | TGTGCCAGCAGCTTATCCCCTAGCGGGGGAATCACAGGTACGCAGTATTTT | CASSLSPSGGITGTQYF
14 | TRBJ2-2 | TRBD2 | TRBV4-3 | few | TGCGCCAGCAGCCAAGAGACTAGCGGCGGGGAGCTGTTTTTT | CASSQETSGGELFF
17 | TRBJ1-6 | - | TRBV28 | once | TGTGCCAGCAGCTTGGTCGGAGGGCGTGGAACTAATTCACCCCTCCACTTT | CASSLVGGRGTNSPLHF
13 | TRBJ1-4 | - | TRBV29-1 | few | TGCAGCGTTCAACAGGCCCCTAATGAAAAACTGTTTTTT | CSVQQAPNEKLFF
18 | TRBJ2-1 | TRBD2 | TRBV5-5 | - | TGTGCCAGCAGTAACCGGAGGTACGCGGGAGACCCCGGCAATGAGCAGTTCTTC | CASSNRRYAGDPGNEQFF
14 | TRBJ1-6 | TRBD1 | TRBV3-1 | - | TGTGCCAGCAGTCTCCGACAGGGCCCTTCACCCCTCCACTTT | CASSLRQGPSPLHF
13 | TRBJ2-2 | - | TRBV7-3 | - | TGTGCCAGCGGTGGCAGCGGACCCGGGGAGCTGTTTTTT | CASGGSGPGELFF
12 | TRBJ2-1 | - | TRBV2 | - | TGTGCCAGCAGTTCCGCAAGGGATGAGCAGTTCTTC | CASSSARDEQFF
16 | TRBJ2-1 | - | TRBV5-1 | - | TGCGCCAGCAGCTTAGGGGGGCCGGGGTCCTACAATGAGCAGTTCTTC | CASSLGGPGSYNEQFF